A selection of T cell receptor beta chains follows, all from one sample in a study of T-cell memory formation after mild COVID-19. TCRdb reprocessed the 5' RACE reads via MiXCR and lists one record per CDR3 protein. The repertoire has 35,000 to 55,000 distinct CDR3 sequences, 8% to 10% of them found once; the top ten carry 10% to 15%. Specimen: PBMCs or a T cell subset sorted from them (not recorded which). These receptors originate from an adult woman who had mild COVID-19 (a few samples of this study predate the infection). Cell type and time point are not known. CDR3s include the opening cysteine and the closing phenylalanine or tryptophan. Fields, in order: CDR3 length, D gene, V gene, clone size, J gene, CDR3 protein, CDR3 DNA. The D gene is left open where the match is weak. Part of the rows lack a size; the others show once, few, many or a class for expanded clones.

cdr3_length: 17; d_call: TRBD2; v_call: TRBV4-1; clone_size: few; j_call: TRBJ2-3; cdr3_aa: CASSLSGLAGTTDTQYF; cdr3_nt: TGCGCCAGCAGCCTCTCGGGACTAGCGGGAACCACAGATACGCAGTATTTT
cdr3_length: 13; d_call: -; v_call: TRBV18; clone_size: -; j_call: TRBJ1-1; cdr3_aa: CASSPPTNTEAFF; cdr3_nt: TGTGCCAGCTCACCACCCACGAACACTGAAGCTTTCTTT
cdr3_length: 12; d_call: -; v_call: TRBV29-1; clone_size: many; j_call: TRBJ2-1; cdr3_aa: CSVGRGHNEQFF; cdr3_nt: TGCAGCGTCGGGCGGGGTCACAATGAGCAGTTCTTC
cdr3_length: 12; d_call: -; v_call: TRBV18; clone_size: many; j_call: TRBJ2-5; cdr3_aa: CASSPNQETQYF; cdr3_nt: TGTGCCAGCTCACCGAATCAAGAGACCCAGTACTTC
cdr3_length: 14; d_call: TRBD2; v_call: TRBV20-1; clone_size: few; j_call: TRBJ2-1; cdr3_aa: CSDRDSFGGNEQFF; cdr3_nt: TGCAGTGATAGAGATTCCTTCGGGGGGAATGAGCAGTTCTTC
cdr3_length: 14; d_call: -; v_call: TRBV29-1; clone_size: many; j_call: TRBJ2-7; cdr3_aa: CSVPGKTAPYEQYF; cdr3_nt: TGCAGCGTACCCGGGAAGACAGCCCCCTACGAGCAGTACTTC
cdr3_length: 14; d_call: -; v_call: TRBV5-1; clone_size: -; j_call: TRBJ2-5; cdr3_aa: CASSFPGRTETQYF; cdr3_nt: TGCGCCAGCAGCTTCCCGGGGAGGACCGAGACCCAGTACTTC
cdr3_length: 16; d_call: TRBD2; v_call: TRBV5-5; clone_size: -; j_call: TRBJ2-3; cdr3_aa: CASSFPASGNTDTQYF; cdr3_nt: TGTGCCAGCAGCTTCCCGGCTAGCGGAAACACAGATACGCAGTATTTT
cdr3_length: 14; d_call: TRBD1; v_call: TRBV10-3; clone_size: -; j_call: TRBJ2-7; cdr3_aa: CAISDSGTGNREYF; cdr3_nt: TGTGCCATCAGTGATTCCGGGACAGGGAACCGGGAGTACTTC
cdr3_length: 12; d_call: -; v_call: TRBV20-1; clone_size: -; j_call: TRBJ2-5; cdr3_aa: CSARVGQKTQYF; cdr3_nt: TGCAGTGCTAGAGTAGGACAGAAGACCCAGTACTTC
cdr3_length: 12; d_call: TRBD2; v_call: TRBV20-1; clone_size: -; j_call: TRBJ2-7; cdr3_aa: CSARGPGGEQYF; cdr3_nt: TGCAGTGCTAGAGGACCGGGGGGAGAGCAGTACTTC
cdr3_length: 17; d_call: -; v_call: TRBV7-8; clone_size: -; j_call: TRBJ2-2; cdr3_aa: CASSLAYFRGGTGELFF; cdr3_nt: TGTGCCAGCAGCTTAGCGTACTTCAGGGGGGGGACCGGGGAGCTGTTTTTT
cdr3_length: 14; d_call: -; v_call: TRBV7-8; clone_size: many; j_call: TRBJ2-3; cdr3_aa: CASSLEAQPDTQYF; cdr3_nt: TGTGCCAGCAGCTTAGAAGCCCAACCAGATACGCAGTATTTT
cdr3_length: 13; d_call: -; v_call: TRBV5-1; clone_size: many; j_call: TRBJ1-5; cdr3_aa: CASRMGANQPQHF; cdr3_nt: TGCGCCAGCAGAATGGGGGCCAATCAGCCCCAGCATTTT
cdr3_length: 17; d_call: -; v_call: TRBV20-1; clone_size: few; j_call: TRBJ2-2; cdr3_aa: CSARSLSSGGGTGELFF; cdr3_nt: TGCAGTGCTAGATCCCTGTCGAGCGGCGGTGGCACCGGGGAGCTGTTTTTT
cdr3_length: 13; d_call: -; v_call: TRBV13; clone_size: -; j_call: TRBJ2-3; cdr3_aa: CASSLRSTKTQYF; cdr3_nt: TGTGCCAGCAGCTTAAGGTCGACTAAGACGCAGTATTTT
cdr3_length: 13; d_call: -; v_call: TRBV6-1; clone_size: few; j_call: TRBJ1-5; cdr3_aa: CASSERELEPQHF; cdr3_nt: TGTGCCAGCAGTGAAAGGGAGTTGGAGCCCCAGCATTTT
cdr3_length: 12; d_call: -; v_call: TRBV2; clone_size: few; j_call: TRBJ2-7; cdr3_aa: CASRLTDYEQYF; cdr3_nt: TGTGCCAGCAGGCTTACAGACTACGAGCAGTACTTC
cdr3_length: 14; d_call: TRBD1; v_call: TRBV12-3/TRBV12-4; clone_size: -; j_call: TRBJ2-7; cdr3_aa: CASSFSGQGYEQYF; cdr3_nt: TGTGCCAGCAGTTTTTCGGGACAGGGCTACGAGCAGTACTTC
cdr3_length: 13; d_call: -; v_call: TRBV7-3; clone_size: -; j_call: TRBJ1-1; cdr3_aa: CASSRFGGTEAFF; cdr3_nt: TGTGCCAGCAGCCGGTTCGGGGGGACTGAAGCTTTCTTT
cdr3_length: 12; d_call: TRBD1; v_call: TRBV24-1; clone_size: -; j_call: TRBJ2-7; cdr3_aa: CANSDGQGEQYF; cdr3_nt: TGTGCCAACAGTGATGGACAGGGAGAGCAGTACTTC
cdr3_length: 17; d_call: -; v_call: TRBV24-1; clone_size: few; j_call: TRBJ2-1; cdr3_aa: CATSDGGLRARANEQFF; cdr3_nt: TGTGCCACCAGTGATGGAGGACTTCGTGCGAGGGCCAATGAGCAGTTCTTC
cdr3_length: 16; d_call: TRBD2; v_call: TRBV12-3/TRBV12-4; clone_size: -; j_call: TRBJ2-1; cdr3_aa: CASSDPLAGGYNEQFF; cdr3_nt: TGTGCCAGCAGCGACCCCCTAGCGGGGGGGTACAATGAGCAGTTCTTC
cdr3_length: 14; d_call: -; v_call: TRBV20-1; clone_size: -; j_call: TRBJ2-3; cdr3_aa: CSASSHLRTDTQYF; cdr3_nt: TGCAGTGCTAGCAGTCATTTACGCACAGATACGCAGTATTTT
cdr3_length: 15; d_call: -; v_call: TRBV12-3/TRBV12-4; clone_size: few; j_call: TRBJ2-1; cdr3_aa: CASSLGPSSYNEQFF; cdr3_nt: TGTGCCAGCAGCCTAGGGCCCAGCTCCTACAATGAGCAGTTCTTC
cdr3_length: 16; d_call: TRBD1; v_call: TRBV7-8; clone_size: few; j_call: TRBJ1-5; cdr3_aa: CASSGYRDSSNQPQHF; cdr3_nt: TGTGCCAGCAGCGGATACCGGGACAGTAGCAATCAGCCCCAGCATTTT
cdr3_length: 15; d_call: TRBD1; v_call: TRBV4-1; clone_size: -; j_call: TRBJ1-2; cdr3_aa: CASSPVGRGDYGYTF; cdr3_nt: TGCGCCAGCAGCCCTGTCGGCAGGGGGGACTATGGCTACACCTTC
cdr3_length: 16; d_call: -; v_call: TRBV11-2; clone_size: -; j_call: TRBJ1-5; cdr3_aa: CASSLDGGSSNQPQHF; cdr3_nt: TGTGCCAGCAGCTTAGATGGAGGGAGTAGCAATCAGCCCCAGCATTTT
cdr3_length: 14; d_call: -; v_call: TRBV7-8; clone_size: few; j_call: TRBJ2-2; cdr3_aa: CASSLDLAAGELFF; cdr3_nt: TGTGCCAGCAGCTTAGATCTAGCCGCCGGGGAGCTGTTTTTT
cdr3_length: 16; d_call: TRBD1; v_call: TRBV6-2/TRBV6-3; clone_size: -; j_call: TRBJ1-2; cdr3_aa: CASSPRNRGIDYGYTF; cdr3_nt: TGTGCCAGCAGCCCCAGGAACAGGGGGATCGACTATGGCTACACCTTC
cdr3_length: 17; d_call: -; v_call: TRBV18; clone_size: once; j_call: TRBJ2-3; cdr3_aa: CASSQYSGTRRTDTQYF; cdr3_nt: TGTGCCAGCTCCCAATACTCCGGGACACGCCGCACAGATACGCAGTATTTT